The present entry profiles one TCR beta chain with its context. The specificity of this receptor is unknown. No clone much larger than this one lies a single base away; base qualities are absent. The immunoSEQ Assay, a bias-controlled multiplex PCR, was used to amplify TCRbeta CDR3 regions from genomic DNA. As for how the authors treated the data: Nucleated cell counts per sample were estimated from amplification of reference gene primers within the assay. To quantify the absolute abundance of each unique TCRbeta CDR3 rearrangement, sequence reads were collapsed and filtered. For each sample, productive Simpson clonality was calculated as the square root of Simpson's diversity index across productive rearrangements. TCRdb carries this immuneACCESS record with in-frame sequences only. Its versions omit some clonotypes, under half of them owing to an unresolved V gene in the studies checked, with the rest unexplained. V and J calls plus clone size are reproduced from that table; the DNA served to infer D and trimming. The table for this sample lists 150,000 or so clones; 87% of them were counted only once. The ten most abundant clones make up approximately 6.1% of the sample.

The germline V gene supplies CDR1 SGHAT and CDR2 FQNNGV. The germline ends are 12 bases apart after V is trimmed by 3 bases and J by 3 bases. The CDR3 measures 15 amino acids from cysteine to phenylalanine. The sequence is cut down to CDR3 DNA, 45 bases in frame from base 1. Each collaborating institution followed its own protocols to collect whole blood in K2EDTA tubes. Collaborator samples were shipped for TCRbeta analysis as frozen whole blood, isolated PBMCs, or DNA extracted from either sample type. The sample is drawn from a study of blood T cell repertoires in COVID-19 (dated by TCRdb to the early 2020s). About the full investigation: Collaborator samples came from the United States, Italy and Spain and covered acute and convalescent phases of COVID-19. Where HLA class I and class II types were available, the types were taken from metadata supplied by the sample provider, not from assay-based typing. Samples were obtained from the ongoing ImmuneRACE study (first 160 participants) and from some 1,300 subjects provided by 6 global collaborators. Subjects who had been exposed to COVID-19, were actively infected with it, or had recovered from it provided the deeply sampled blood TCRbeta repertoires that made up the dataset. A freely available public database, intended as a resource for researchers studying the immune response to SARS-CoV-2, is where the repertoires were released. Sample metadata almost always included a de-identified subject ID, COVID-19 status, age in years and sex. The material from the prospective study consisted of cDNA or gDNA derived from T cells, B-cell-depleted T cells, or PBMCs. General conclusions and limits of the study: How much clinical and demographic metadata was included differed by source and by participant, and the metadata was provided uncurated.

The rearrangement joined TRBV11-2 to TRBJ2-4; the best D guess is TRBD1, with 5 bases matching. The receptor comes from an elderly man with acute or convalescent COVID-19. The material sequenced was peripheral blood. The sequenced DNA is TGTGCCAGCAGCTTCACCCGGCAGGGCAAAAACATTCAGTACTTC. This codes for CASSFTRQGKNIQYF.